This T cell receptor beta chain stems from a study of T cell responses to AZD1222 COVID-19 vaccine (dated by TCRdb to the early 2020s). About the full investigation: Because spike-specific TCR depth and breadth did not differ between the two schedules, AZD1222 recipients who got a second dose at roughly 4 weeks were pooled with those who got a second dose at roughly 12 weeks. TCR sequencing was performed for about 250 trial participants, of whom around 200 were given two doses of AZD1222 and roughly 25 were given two doses of MenACWY control vaccine. Trial participants were enrolled by age into subgroups of 18-55, 56-69 and 70-plus years, and around 150, 28 and 57 TCR-sequenced participants, respectively, were included in these subgroups.

The sample's time point, from its label and the paper: baseline before first vaccination. Vaccinee samples came from UK trials COV001 and COV002, including a single-blind randomized controlled phase 2/3 trial of AZD1222 (ChAdOx1 nCoV-19) in healthy adults. For TCRbeta chain sequencing, PBMC samples were collected from trial participants at day 0 and at day 28 after the second dose. Points the paper makes about the study in general: The 56-69-year group was small, and its depth increase did not reach significance, likely because of low power. Because no samples from the day 14 peak response were available, repertoires could be characterized only after the peak T cell response. The vaccine-associated CD4 TCRs covered the entire spike protein, and the dominant responses fell in regions 160-218 and 743-854. A significant rise in spike-specific TCR breadth and depth was observed after two AZD1222 doses relative to day 0 and relative to MenACWY recipients. Most participants were white British and females outnumbered males, and the authors suggested that clonal diversity may have been underestimated. Nearly half of unique spike-specific TCRs reportedly recognized epitopes outside regions mutated in the B.1.351 and B.1.1.7 variants. Conclusions about previously exposed vaccinees are limited because only a handful of AZD1222 recipients were SARS-CoV-2 seropositive at baseline.

Counted from cysteine to phenylalanine, this CDR3 has 15 amino acids. Left in the record is the CDR3 DNA by itself, 45 bases read in frame from the first base. The germline V gene yields KGHSH for CDR1 and LQKENI for CDR2. At the junction V is shortened by 1 base and J by 3 bases, with 9 bases in between. About this clone: This clone's antigen is unknown. No base quality values were provided; no much bigger clone lies one nucleotide off.

The CDR3 regions of human TCRbeta chains were analyzed by immunosequencing. The original methods were these. TCRs in the repertoires were compared against a reference library of SARS-CoV-2-specific TCRs that had been generated with the MIRA antigen-specificity platform. Breadth meant the fraction of unique TCRs that were SARS-CoV-2-associated, whereas depth meant the fraction of total T cells that were SARS-CoV-2-associated. Using the MIRA data, each spike-specific TCR was assigned both to the spike region to which the TCR was reactive and to a CD4 or CD8 class. Log10-transformed breadth and depth values were compared by one-way ANOVA with Sidak's multiple comparisons tests. The immuneACCESS repertoire file appears here via TCRdb, limited to in-frame rearrangements. These files lack a portion of the clones; in checked studies, under half of the deficit traces to unresolved V genes, and the cause of the others is not known. D and trimming come from the DNA, and the V and J calls and clone size come from that table. This sample lists approximately 170,000 clones; about nine tenths were detected once. The top ten clonotypes cover around 1.6% of the sample.

This chain is built from TRBV18 and TRBJ1-4, with the D gene not clear enough to name. This clonotype was obtained from an adult in good health. Sample: peripheral blood, taken on day 0 of AZD1222 vaccination. The nucleotides read TGTGCCAGCTCACCACTCAGGAATTCTAATGAAAAACTGTTTTTT. It translates to CASSPLRNSNEKLFF.